These T cell receptor beta chains were read from a single sample in a study of OX40 agonist ivuxolimab in advanced cancers. Only in-frame clones appear in the TCRdb table, and some are missing; sequencing was by immunoSEQ multiplex PCR. The sample holds around 50,000 clones, about 88% seen once. The sample here was CD4+ or CD8+ T cells sorted from blood, taken in a trial of the OX40 agonist ivuxolimab. The source of these receptors is an adult with an advanced solid tumor such as melanoma, head and neck, liver or kidney cancer. Each CDR3 is given with its conserved first and last residue. Each record gives: D gene, V gene, clone size, J gene, CDR3 DNA, CDR3 protein. A D gene is named only where the DNA matches it firmly. Clone size, where shown, is once, few, many, or a class for clones that have expanded.

.	TRBV5-4	.	TRBJ1-2	TGTGCCAGCAGCTTGTCCGGGGGCGGCTATGGCTACACCTTC	CASSLSGGGYGYTF
.	TRBV6-5	.	TRBJ2-7	TGTGCCAGCAGTTACCACAGGATTGGTTACGAGCAGTACTTC	CASSYHRIGYEQYF
.	TRBV4-3	.	TRBJ2-7	TGCGCCAGCAGCGACCCGGGACGATACGAGCAGTACTTC	CASSDPGRYEQYF
.	TRBV6-5	.	TRBJ2-1	TGTGCCAGCAGTTTAATTCCCCCCAATGAGCAGTTCTTC	CASSLIPPNEQFF
.	TRBV11-3	once	TRBJ2-1	TGTGCCAGCAGCTCGGACGGGAGCTCCTACAATGAGCAGTTCTTC	CASSSDGSSYNEQFF
.	TRBV2	few	TRBJ1-4	TGTGCCAGTAACAGGGTAACTAATGAAAAACTGTTTTTT	CASNRVTNEKLFF
.	TRBV7-6	once	TRBJ2-7	TGTGCCAGCAGCCAGGGAGGACCTAAGCAGTACTTC	CASSQGGPKQYF
TRBD1	TRBV18	.	TRBJ1-3	TGTGCCAGCTCACCCGGTCAGGGGGCTTCTGGAAACACCATATATTTT	CASSPGQGASGNTIYF
TRBD1	TRBV12-5	once	TRBJ2-7	TGTGCTAGTGGTTTGACAGGGGCCGCCTACGAGCAGTACTTC	CASGLTGAAYEQYF
.	TRBV4-1	.	TRBJ2-5	TGCGCCAGCAGCCGGAAAAAGGGAAGAGGAGGGTCACAGGAGACCCAGTACTTC	CASSRKKGRGGSQETQYF
.	TRBV19	few	TRBJ2-5	TGTGCCAGTAGTCCCCCGAGGGGTGGCCAAGAGACCCAGTACTTC	CASSPPRGGQETQYF
.	TRBV5-6	.	TRBJ2-4	TGTGCCAGCAGCTTCGGGGGAGGGGGAAACATTCAGTACTTC	CASSFGGGGNIQYF
TRBD1	TRBV27	once	TRBJ2-2	TGTGCCAGCAGCTGGGGACAGGGACCCGGGGAGCTGTTTTTT	CASSWGQGPGELFF
.	TRBV5-1	.	TRBJ2-3	TGCGCCAGCAGCTTGGTCGGCAGCTACACAGATACGCAGTATTTT	CASSLVGSYTDTQYF
.	TRBV18	few	TRBJ1-2	TGTGCCAGCTCACCCGGACAACTTTACGGCTACACCTTC	CASSPGQLYGYTF
TRBD2	TRBV2	.	TRBJ2-1	TGTGCCAGCAGTGAATTAACTAGCGGCTACAATGAGCAGTTCTTC	CASSELTSGYNEQFF
.	TRBV6-6	.	TRBJ2-7	TGTGCCAGCAGAACCCTAAGCAGGGTTCCGTACGAGCAGTACTTC	CASRTLSRVPYEQYF
.	TRBV20-1	.	TRBJ1-2	TGCAGTGCTAGTAGGGGCTATGGCTACACCTTC	CSASRGYGYTF
.	TRBV19	.	TRBJ2-3	TGTGCCAGTAGTATAGCCGGGAGCACGGATACGCAGTATTTT	CASSIAGSTDTQYF
.	TRBV2	.	TRBJ1-3	TGTGCCAGCAGTTCTGGAAACACCATATATTTT	CASSSGNTIYF
TRBD2	TRBV5-4	.	TRBJ2-2	TGTGCCAGCAGCCGCTACCCTAGCGGGAGGAGTGGCGGGGAGCTGTTTTTT	CASSRYPSGRSGGELFF
.	TRBV10-3	.	TRBJ2-6	TGTGCCACCGGGGGAGACAGTGCTGGGGCCAACGTCCTGACTTTC	CATGGDSAGANVLTF
TRBD2	TRBV6-4	.	TRBJ2-3	TGTGCCAGCAGTCGGCTAGCGGGAGGGTCAGATACGCAGTATTTT	CASSRLAGGSDTQYF
.	TRBV27	.	TRBJ1-2	TGTGCCAGCAGTTGGAACAGAAACTATGGCTACACCTTC	CASSWNRNYGYTF
.	TRBV9	.	TRBJ2-1	TGTGCCAGCAGCGTGGCGGTGGATGGAAATGAGCAGTTCTTC	CASSVAVDGNEQFF
.	TRBV2	.	TRBJ2-2	TGTGCCAGCAGTGAAGTTGGGGGGAACACCGGGGAGCTGTTTTTT	CASSEVGGNTGELFF
.	TRBV5-1	.	TRBJ1-1	TGCGCCAGCAGCTTGGTCTCAGGGCAAACTGAAGCTTTCTTT	CASSLVSGQTEAFF
.	TRBV2	.	TRBJ2-1	TGTGCCAGCAGTCAGAGCGGAGGGGCCTACAATGAGCAGTTCTTC	CASSQSGGAYNEQFF
.	TRBV6-5	.	TRBJ2-6	TGTGCCAGCAGCCGTCCAGGAACCGGGGCCAACGTCCTGACTTTC	CASSRPGTGANVLTF
.	TRBV20-1	.	TRBJ2-1	TGCAGTGCTAGCACGTACGATGAGCAGTTCTTC	CSASTYDEQFF
TRBD2	TRBV5-1	.	TRBJ2-3	TGCGCCAGCAGCGTCGGACTAGCGGCCCCGGGCGATACGCAGTATTTT	CASSVGLAAPGDTQYF
.	TRBV7-3	few	TRBJ2-7	TGTGCCAGCACGAGACCCTGCTACGAGCAGTACTTC	CASTRPCYEQYF
.	TRBV2	.	TRBJ2-1	TGTGCCAGCAGTGGATCCCACAATGAGCAGTTCTTC	CASSGSHNEQFF
TRBD2	TRBV5-1	.	TRBJ2-1	TGCGCCAGCAGCTCGGGACTAGCGGGATTGAATGAGCAGTTCTTC	CASSSGLAGLNEQFF
.	TRBV5-1	.	TRBJ2-5	TGCGCCAGCAGCTTGGCCTGGACGATACACGAGACCCAGTACTTC	CASSLAWTIHETQYF
.	TRBV30	few	TRBJ1-1	TGTGCCTGGAGTAATCCGGGGATAGACACTGAAGCTTTCTTT	CAWSNPGIDTEAFF
TRBD2	TRBV5-6	.	TRBJ2-1	TGTGCCAGCAGCTTGTCGACTAGCGGGAGGTTCCCTGAGCAGTTCTTC	CASSLSTSGRFPEQFF
.	TRBV9	.	TRBJ2-5	TGTGCCAGCAGCGTAGATAGCGACCAAGAGACCCAGTACTTC	CASSVDSDQETQYF
.	TRBV5-1	.	TRBJ2-1	TGCGCCAGCAGCTTCGTAGCGACTCCGTACAATGAGCAGTTCTTC	CASSFVATPYNEQFF
.	TRBV5-4	.	TRBJ1-2	TGTGCCAGCAGCTTGAATCCGGTTCAGAGTGGCTACACCTTC	CASSLNPVQSGYTF
.	TRBV19	.	TRBJ1-5	TGTGCCAGTAGTACCGACGACGGAGGTTTACAGCCCCAGCATTTT	CASSTDDGGLQPQHF
TRBD2	TRBV7-6	.	TRBJ2-2	TGTGCCAGCAGCTTAGTACCGGGAGGGAACACCGGGGAGCTGTTTTTT	CASSLVPGGNTGELFF
.	TRBV15	.	TRBJ1-1	TGTGCCACCAGAGGGGGACGGAAGAACACTGAAGCTTTCTTT	CATRGGRKNTEAFF
.	TRBV2	.	TRBJ2-1	TGTGCCAGCAACCTAGACTATAGCGGGCAGTTCTTC	CASNLDYSGQFF
.	TRBV4-1	.	TRBJ2-6	TGCGCCAGCAGCCAACCCACCGGGACCATCTCTGGGGCCAACGTCCTGACTTTC	CASSQPTGTISGANVLTF
.	TRBV5-1	.	TRBJ2-1	TGCGCCAGCAGCTTGGCTGGGGACATCTACAATGAGCAGTTCTTC	CASSLAGDIYNEQFF
.	TRBV19	.	TRBJ1-5	TGTGCCAGTAACCCCGACCGGGTGGTCAATCAGCCCCAGCATTTT	CASNPDRVVNQPQHF
.	TRBV5-1	.	TRBJ2-7	TGCGCCAGCAGCGTTACAGGGGAGGCCGAGCAGTACTTC	CASSVTGEAEQYF
TRBD2	TRBV19	.	TRBJ2-1	TGTGCCAGTAGTAGGAGTCCCGGGACTAGCGCGACGGCTGAGCAGTTCTTC	CASSRSPGTSATAEQFF
TRBD2	TRBV7-8	.	TRBJ2-5	TGTGCCAGCAGTTTTACCGGGACTAGCGGGACTGGGACCCAGTACTTC	CASSFTGTSGTGTQYF
.	TRBV2	.	TRBJ2-1	TGTGCCAGCAGTGAGGGTGGGAACTACAATGAGCAGTTCTTC	CASSEGGNYNEQFF
.	TRBV27	.	TRBJ2-1	TGTGCCAGCAGTTTATGGGGGAAAGAGTTCTTC	CASSLWGKEFF